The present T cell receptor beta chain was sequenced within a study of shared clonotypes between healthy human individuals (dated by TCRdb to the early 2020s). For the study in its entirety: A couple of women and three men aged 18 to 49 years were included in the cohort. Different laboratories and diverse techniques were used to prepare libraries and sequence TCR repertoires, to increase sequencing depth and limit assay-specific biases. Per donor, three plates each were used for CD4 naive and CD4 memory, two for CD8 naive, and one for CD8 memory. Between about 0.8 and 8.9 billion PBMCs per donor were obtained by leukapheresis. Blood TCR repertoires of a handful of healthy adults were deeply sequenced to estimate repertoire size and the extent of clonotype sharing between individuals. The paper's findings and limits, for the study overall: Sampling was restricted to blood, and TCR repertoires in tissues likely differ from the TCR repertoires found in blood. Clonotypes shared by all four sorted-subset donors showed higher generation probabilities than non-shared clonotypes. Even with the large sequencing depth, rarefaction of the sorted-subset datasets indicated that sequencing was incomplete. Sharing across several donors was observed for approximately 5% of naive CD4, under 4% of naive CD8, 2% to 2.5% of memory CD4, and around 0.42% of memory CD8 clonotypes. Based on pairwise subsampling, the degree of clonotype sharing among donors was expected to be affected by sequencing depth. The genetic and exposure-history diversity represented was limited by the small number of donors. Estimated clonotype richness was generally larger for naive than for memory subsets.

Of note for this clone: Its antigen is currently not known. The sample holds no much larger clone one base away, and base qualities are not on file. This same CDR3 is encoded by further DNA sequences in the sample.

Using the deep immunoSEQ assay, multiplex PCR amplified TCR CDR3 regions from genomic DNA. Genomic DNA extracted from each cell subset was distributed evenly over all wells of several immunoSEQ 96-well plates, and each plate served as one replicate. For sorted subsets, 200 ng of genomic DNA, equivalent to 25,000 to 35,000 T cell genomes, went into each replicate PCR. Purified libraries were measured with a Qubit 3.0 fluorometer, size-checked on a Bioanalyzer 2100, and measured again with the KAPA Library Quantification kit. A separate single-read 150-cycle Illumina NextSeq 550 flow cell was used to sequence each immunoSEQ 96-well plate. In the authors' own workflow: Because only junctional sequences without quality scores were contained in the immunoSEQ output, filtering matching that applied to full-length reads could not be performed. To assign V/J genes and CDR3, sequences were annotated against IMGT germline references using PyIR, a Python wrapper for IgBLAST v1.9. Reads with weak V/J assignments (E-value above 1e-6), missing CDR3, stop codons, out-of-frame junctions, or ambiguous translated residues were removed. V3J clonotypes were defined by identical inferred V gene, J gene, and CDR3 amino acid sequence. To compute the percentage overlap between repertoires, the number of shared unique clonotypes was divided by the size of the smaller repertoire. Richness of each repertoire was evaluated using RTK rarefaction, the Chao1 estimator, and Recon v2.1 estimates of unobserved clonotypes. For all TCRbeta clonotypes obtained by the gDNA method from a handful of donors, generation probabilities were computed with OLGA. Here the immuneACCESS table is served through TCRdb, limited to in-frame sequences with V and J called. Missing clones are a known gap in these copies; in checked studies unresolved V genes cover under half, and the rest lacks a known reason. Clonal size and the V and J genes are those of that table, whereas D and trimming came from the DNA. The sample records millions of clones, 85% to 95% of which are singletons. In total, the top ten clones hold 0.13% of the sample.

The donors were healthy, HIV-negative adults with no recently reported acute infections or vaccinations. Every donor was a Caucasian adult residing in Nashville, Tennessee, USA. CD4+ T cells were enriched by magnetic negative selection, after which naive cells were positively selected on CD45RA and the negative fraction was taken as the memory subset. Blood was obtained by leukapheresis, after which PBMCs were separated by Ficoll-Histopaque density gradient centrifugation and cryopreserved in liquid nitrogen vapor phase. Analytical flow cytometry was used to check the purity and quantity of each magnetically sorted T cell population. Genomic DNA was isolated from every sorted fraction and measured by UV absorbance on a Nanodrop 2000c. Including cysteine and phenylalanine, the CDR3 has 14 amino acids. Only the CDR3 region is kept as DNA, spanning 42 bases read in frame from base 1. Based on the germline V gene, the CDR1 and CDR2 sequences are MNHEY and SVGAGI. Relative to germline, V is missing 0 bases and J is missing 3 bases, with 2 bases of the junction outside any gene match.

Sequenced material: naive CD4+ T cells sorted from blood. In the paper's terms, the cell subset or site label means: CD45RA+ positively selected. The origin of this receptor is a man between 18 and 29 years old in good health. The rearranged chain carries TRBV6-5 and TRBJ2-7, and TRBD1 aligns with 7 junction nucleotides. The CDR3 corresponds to CASSYSRQGYEQYF. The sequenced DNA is TGTGCCAGCAGTTACTCGAGACAGGGCTACGAGCAGTACTTC.